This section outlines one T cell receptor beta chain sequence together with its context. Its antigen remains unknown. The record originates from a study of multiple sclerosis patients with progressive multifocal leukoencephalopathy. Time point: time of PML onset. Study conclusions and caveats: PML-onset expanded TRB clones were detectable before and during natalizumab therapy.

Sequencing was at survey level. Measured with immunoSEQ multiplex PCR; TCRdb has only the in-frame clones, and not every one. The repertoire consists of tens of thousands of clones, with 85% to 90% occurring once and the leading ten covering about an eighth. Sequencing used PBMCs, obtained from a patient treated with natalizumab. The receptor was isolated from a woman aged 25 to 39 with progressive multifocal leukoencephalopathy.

CDR3 sequence reads: CAWRPLLAGLNYGYTF. CDR3 DNA: TGTGCCTGGAGGCCCCTTCTGGCAGGTCTTAACTATGGCTACACCTTC. The gene calls are TRBV30 and TRBJ1-2; D unresolved. CDR3 length: 16 residues. The germline CDR1 and CDR2 sequences are GTSNPN and SVGIG (reference sequence). The germline V and J ends were trimmed by 3 bases and 1 base, with 18 bases remaining between them.